This is a list of T cell receptor beta chains from one sample in a study of cytomegalovirus exposure and HLA in healthy donors. Libraries were prepared by immunoSEQ multiplex PCR; TCRdb keeps only in-frame clonotypes and omits some of them. Its table lists roughly 75,000 clones. The material sequenced was PBMCs. These receptors came from a boy aged 10-17 years in good health and CMV-seronegative. Each CDR3 is given with its conserved first and last residue. A D gene is named only where the DNA matches it firmly.

. TRBJ1-1 TRBV4-1 TGCGCCAGCAGCCAAGACATGGGTGGAGGCACTGAAGCTTTCTTT CASSQDMGGGTEAFF
TRBD2 TRBJ2-7 TRBV10-3 TGTGCCATCACCCCGGGGGGCGAGCAGTACTTC CAITPGGEQYF
. TRBJ1-5 TRBV7-8 TGTGCCAGCAGCTTAGGTAGAGCGGGTAAAACCAATCAGCCCCAGCATTTT CASSLGRAGKTNQPQHF
. TRBJ1-1 TRBV25-1 TGTGCCAGCAGTCAGTTAGGCGAGACAGATATGAACACTGAAGCTTTCTTT CASSQLGETDMNTEAFF
. TRBJ1-2 TRBV5-4 TGTGCCAGCAGTCAGAGCTGGGGCGAGGGCTACACCTTC CASSQSWGEGYTF
TRBD1 TRBJ1-2 TRBV27 TGTGCCAGCAGACCTACAGGGGGCGCAACTATCAATGGCTACACCTTC CASRPTGGATINGYTF
TRBD1 TRBJ2-7 TRBV6-1 TGTGCCAGCAGTACAACCGGGACAGGGGGCTATGAGCAGTACTTC CASSTTGTGGYEQYF
. TRBJ1-1 TRBV6-1 TGTGCCAGCAGTGCCGAACTTAACACTGAAGCTTTCTTT CASSAELNTEAFF
TRBD2 TRBJ2-1 TRBV4-1 TGCGCCAGCAGCCAAGAAGGCCTAGCGGAGTTATACAATGAGCAGTTCTTC CASSQEGLAELYNEQFF
TRBD1 TRBJ1-1 TRBV27 TGTGCCACCGCAGGGGGCTTTACCACTGAAGCTTTCTTT CATAGGFTTEAFF
TRBD1 TRBJ1-4 TRBV9 TGTGCCAGCAGCGTAGGACAGGGTAGGGAAAAACTGTTTTTT CASSVGQGREKLFF
. TRBJ2-1 TRBV5-1 TGCGCCAGCAGCCCGGTGCTAGATGATGAGCAGTTCTTC CASSPVLDDEQFF
TRBD1 TRBJ2-7 TRBV5-1 TGCGCCAGCAGCTTCGGACAGGGGAAATCCGAGCAGTACTTC CASSFGQGKSEQYF
TRBD1 TRBJ1-5 TRBV15 TGTGCCACCAGCAGACCCGGACAGGGGGGACAGCCCCAGCATTTT CATSRPGQGGQPQHF
. TRBJ2-5 TRBV10-3 TGTGCCATCAGTGAGTCTGGGGGCGCGGCCGGGGTAGAGACCCAGTACTTC CAISESGGAAGVETQYF
. TRBJ1-1 TRBV29-1 TGCAGCGCTCACTCGTTCACTGAAGCTTTCTTT CSAHSFTEAFF
TRBD2 TRBJ2-3 TRBV28 TGTGCCAGCAGTCCGGGACTAGCGGGATCCCCAGATACGCAGTATTTT CASSPGLAGSPDTQYF
TRBD1 TRBJ2-7 TRBV19 TGTGCCAGTAGTATAAGTGGGACAGGGACCTACGAGCAGTACTTC CASSISGTGTYEQYF
. TRBJ1-1 TRBV18 TGTGCCAGCTCACCCCATCCGAACACTGAAGCTTTCTTT CASSPHPNTEAFF